The entry that follows covers one T cell receptor (beta chain) sequence. This sample stems from a study of blood T cell repertoires in COVID-19. Study overall: Samples representing acute and convalescent COVID-19 were sourced from the United States, Italy and Spain.

Under the authors' procedure: Amplifying reference gene primers gave estimates of nucleated cell counts. Assay: immunoSEQ multiplex PCR; the TCRdb copy retains only in-frame clones and omits some. That table furnishes V, J and clone size, whereas the DNA furnished D and trimming. In the table there are about 150,000 clones, 84% of which are singletons. The CDR3 extends over 13 amino acids. Germline V CDR1 and CDR2: SGHRS, YFSETQ. With 4 bases removed from V and 7 bases from J, the gap between germline ends came to 11 bases. The gene calls are TRBV5-1 and TRBJ1-4; TRBD1 might be the D (5 bases). This TCR was sampled from a woman aged 50 to 65 in a cohort sampled during active or convalescent COVID-19. Sequencing input: peripheral blood. In DNA, the CDR3 is TGCGCCAGCAGCGAGGGACTAGGTGAAAAACTGTTTTTT. Protein: CASSEGLGEKLFF. Based on the CDR3 plus reference TRBV5-1 and TRBJ1-4, the full variable domain is KAGVTQTPRYLIKTRGQQVTLSCSPISGHRSVSWYQQTPGQGLQFLFEYFSETQRNKGNFPGRFSGRQFSNSRSEMNVSTLELGDSALYLCASSEGLGEKLFFGSGTQLSVL.